This T cell receptor beta chain derives from a study of OX40 agonist ivuxolimab in advanced cancers. General observations from the study: By week 6 at 0.1 to 3.0 mg/kg, blood CD4+ and CD8+ T cells had expanded clonally.

Excluded were patients having autoimmune disease history or systemic immunosuppression. Points on this clone: What it binds is unknown.

Germline V gene sequence: CDR1 MDHEN, CDR2 SYDVKM. After removal of 3 bases from V and 3 bases from J, the junction contained 6 bases not matched to a gene. This CDR3 contains 15 residues. The table came from immunoSEQ multiplex PCR; TCRdb's copy has only in-frame clones and leaves some out. The table includes around 38,000 clones, under 85% detected once. Sequencing was performed on CD4+ or CD8+ T cells sorted from blood, taken in a trial of the OX40 agonist ivuxolimab. The rearrangement joins TRBV28 to TRBJ2-5, with 8 bases identical to TRBD1. The origin of this receptor is an adult with an advanced solid tumor such as melanoma, head and neck, liver or kidney cancer. In DNA, the CDR3 is TGTGCCAGCAGTTTCCAGGGACAGGACGAAGAGACCCAGTACTTC. Its translation is CASSFQGQDEETQYF.